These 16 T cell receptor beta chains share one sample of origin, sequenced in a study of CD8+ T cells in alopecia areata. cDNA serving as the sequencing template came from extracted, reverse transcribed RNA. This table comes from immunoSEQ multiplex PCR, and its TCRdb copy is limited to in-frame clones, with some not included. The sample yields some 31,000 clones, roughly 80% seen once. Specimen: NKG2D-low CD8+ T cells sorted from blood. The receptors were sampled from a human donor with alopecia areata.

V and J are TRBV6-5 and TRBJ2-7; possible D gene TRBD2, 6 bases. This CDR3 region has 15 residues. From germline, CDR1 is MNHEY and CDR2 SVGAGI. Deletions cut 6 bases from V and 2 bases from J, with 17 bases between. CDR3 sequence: CASRASSGLTYEQYF. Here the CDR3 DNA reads TGTGCCAGCAGAGCAAGCTCGGGACTTACCTACGAGCAGTACTTC.

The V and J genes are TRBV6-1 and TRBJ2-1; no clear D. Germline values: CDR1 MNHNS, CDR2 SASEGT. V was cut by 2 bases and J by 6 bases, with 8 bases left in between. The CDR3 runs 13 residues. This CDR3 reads CASSEFRPNEQFF. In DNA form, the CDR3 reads TGTGCCAGCAGTGAATTCCGGCCCAATGAGCAGTTCTTC.

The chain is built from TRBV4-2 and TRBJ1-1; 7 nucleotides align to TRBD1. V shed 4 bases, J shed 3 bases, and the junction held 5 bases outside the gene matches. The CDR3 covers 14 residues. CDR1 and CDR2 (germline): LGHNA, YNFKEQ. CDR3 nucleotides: TGTGCCAGCAGCCCTCGTACAGGGGACACTGAAGCTTTCTTT. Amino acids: CASSPRTGDTEAFF.

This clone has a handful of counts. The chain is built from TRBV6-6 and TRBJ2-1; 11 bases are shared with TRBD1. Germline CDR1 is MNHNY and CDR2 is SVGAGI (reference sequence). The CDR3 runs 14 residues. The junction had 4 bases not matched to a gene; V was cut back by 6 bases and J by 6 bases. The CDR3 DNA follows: TGTGCCAGCAGCGTAGGGACAGGGGGCAATGAGCAGTTCTTC. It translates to CASSVGTGGNEQFF.

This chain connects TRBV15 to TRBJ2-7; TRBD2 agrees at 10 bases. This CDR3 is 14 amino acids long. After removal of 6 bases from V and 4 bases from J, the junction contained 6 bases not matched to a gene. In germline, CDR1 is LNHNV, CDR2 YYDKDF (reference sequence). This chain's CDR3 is CATSQAGGPYEQYF. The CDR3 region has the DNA TGTGCCACCAGTCAAGCGGGAGGGCCATACGAGCAGTACTTC.

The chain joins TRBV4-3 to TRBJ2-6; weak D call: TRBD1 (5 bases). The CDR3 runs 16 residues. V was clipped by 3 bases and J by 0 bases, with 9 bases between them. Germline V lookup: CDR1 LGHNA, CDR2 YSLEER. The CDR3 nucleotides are TGCGCCAGCAGCCAGGAGACAGCCTCTGGGGCCAACGTCCTGACTTTC. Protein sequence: CASSQETASGANVLTF.

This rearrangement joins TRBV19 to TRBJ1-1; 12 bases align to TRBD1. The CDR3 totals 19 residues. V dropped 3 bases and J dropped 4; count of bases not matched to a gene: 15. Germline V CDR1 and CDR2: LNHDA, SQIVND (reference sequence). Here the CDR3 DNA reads TGTGCCAGTAGTATTCTTTTACGGGACAGGGGGCCACCCGGCACTGAAGCTTTCTTT. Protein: CASSILLRDRGPPGTEAFF. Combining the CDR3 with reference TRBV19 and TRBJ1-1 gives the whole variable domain DGGITQSPKYLFRKEGQNVTLSCEQNLNHDAMYWYRQDPGQGLRLIYYSQIVNDFQKGDIAEGYSVSREKKESFPLTVTSAQKNPTAFYLCASSILLRDRGPPGTEAFFGQGTRLTVV.

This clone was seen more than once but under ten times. The CDR3 here is CASSLAGGPNEQFF. The CDR3, as DNA: TGTGCCAGCTCTCTAGCGGGGGGGCCCAATGAGCAGTTCTTC. The rearrangement links TRBV19 to TRBJ2-1; TRBD2 aligns across 12 bases. The CDR3 runs 14 residues. Germline lookup yields CDR1 LNHDA and CDR2 SQIVND (reference sequence). Trimming removed 9 bases from V and 6 bases from J; junction bases left unmatched: 6.

CDR3: CSVEWSAIYNEQFF. The CDR3 DNA is TGCAGCGTTGAATGGTCTGCTATATACAATGAGCAGTTCTTC. The rearrangement links TRBV29-1 to TRBJ2-1; no clear D gene. CDR1 and CDR2 from the germline V gene are SQVTM and ANQGSEA. This CDR3 is built from 14 residues. V shed 2 bases and J shed 4 bases, with 12 bases lying between them.

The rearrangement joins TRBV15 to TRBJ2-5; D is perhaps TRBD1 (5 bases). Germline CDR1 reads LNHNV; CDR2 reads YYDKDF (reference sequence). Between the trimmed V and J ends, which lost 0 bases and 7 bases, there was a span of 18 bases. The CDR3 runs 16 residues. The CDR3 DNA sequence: TGTGCCACCAGCAGAGATCCAGGACATGCCTTGGTGACCCAGTACTTC. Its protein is CATSRDPGHALVTQYF.

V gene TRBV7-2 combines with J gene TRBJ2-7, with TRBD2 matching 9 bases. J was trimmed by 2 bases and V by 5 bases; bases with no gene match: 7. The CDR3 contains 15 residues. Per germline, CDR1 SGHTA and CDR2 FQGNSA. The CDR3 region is CASSITSGPTYEQYF. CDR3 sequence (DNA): TGTGCCAGCAGCATCACTAGCGGGCCTACCTACGAGCAGTACTTC. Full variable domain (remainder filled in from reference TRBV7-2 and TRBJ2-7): GAGVSQSPSNKVTEKGKDVELRCDPISGHTALYWYRQSLGQGLEFLIYFQGNSAPDKSGLPSDRFSAERTGGSVSTLTIQRTQQEDSAVYLCASSITSGPTYEQYFGPGTRLTVT.

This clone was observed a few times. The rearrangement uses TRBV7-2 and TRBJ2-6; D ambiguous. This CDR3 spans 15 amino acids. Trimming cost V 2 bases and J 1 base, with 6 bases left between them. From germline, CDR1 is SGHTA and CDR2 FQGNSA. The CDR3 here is CASSLIASGANVLTF. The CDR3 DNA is TGTGCCAGCAGCTTAATAGCATCTGGGGCCAACGTCCTGACTTTC.

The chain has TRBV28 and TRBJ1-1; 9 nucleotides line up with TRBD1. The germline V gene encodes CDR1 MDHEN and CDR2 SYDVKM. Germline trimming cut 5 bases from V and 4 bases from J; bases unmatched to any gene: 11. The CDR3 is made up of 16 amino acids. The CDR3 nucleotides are TGTGCCAGCAGTCCAGGGACAGGGCAGGGGGGCACTGAAGCTTTCTTT. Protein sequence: CASSPGTGQGGTEAFF.

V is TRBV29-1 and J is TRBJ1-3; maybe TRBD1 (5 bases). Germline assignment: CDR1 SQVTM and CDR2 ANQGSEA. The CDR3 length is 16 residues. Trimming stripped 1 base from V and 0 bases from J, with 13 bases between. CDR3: CSVEGEGRGSGNTIYF. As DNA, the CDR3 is TGCAGCGTTGAAGGGGAAGGGAGGGGCTCTGGAAACACCATATATTTT.

The CDR3 loop reads CASSQGQERSSNYGYTF. In DNA, the CDR3 is TGTGCCAGCAGCCAGGGACAGGAGCGATCCTCTAACTATGGCTACACCTTC. This sequence joins TRBV11-2 and TRBJ1-2, with 8 nucleotides matching TRBD1. The CDR3 consists of 17 residues. V lost 5 bases to trimming and J lost 0 bases; unmatched junction nucleotides: 11. Germline V gene lookup returns CDR1 SGHAT and CDR2 FQNNGV.

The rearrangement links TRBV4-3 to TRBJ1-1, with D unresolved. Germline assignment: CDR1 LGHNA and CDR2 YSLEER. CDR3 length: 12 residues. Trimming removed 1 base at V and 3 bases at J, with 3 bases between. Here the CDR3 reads CASSQGDTEAFF. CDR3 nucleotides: TGCGCCAGCAGCCAAGGGGACACTGAAGCTTTCTTT.